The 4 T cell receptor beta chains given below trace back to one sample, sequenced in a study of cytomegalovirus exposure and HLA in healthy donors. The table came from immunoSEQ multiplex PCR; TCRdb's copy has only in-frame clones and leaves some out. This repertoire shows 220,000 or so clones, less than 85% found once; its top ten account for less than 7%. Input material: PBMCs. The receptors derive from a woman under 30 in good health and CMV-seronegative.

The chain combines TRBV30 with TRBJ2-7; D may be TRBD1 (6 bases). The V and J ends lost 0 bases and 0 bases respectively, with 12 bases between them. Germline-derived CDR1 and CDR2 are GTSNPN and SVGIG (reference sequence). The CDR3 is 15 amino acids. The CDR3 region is CAWSVDTGSSYEQYF. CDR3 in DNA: TGTGCCTGGAGTGTAGACACAGGGAGCTCCTACGAGCAGTACTTC.

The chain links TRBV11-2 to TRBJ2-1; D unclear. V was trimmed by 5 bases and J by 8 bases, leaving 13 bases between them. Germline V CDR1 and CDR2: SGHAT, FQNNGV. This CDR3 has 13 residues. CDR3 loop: CASSTNTEDEQFF. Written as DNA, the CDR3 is TGTGCCAGCAGCACAAACACCGAGGATGAGCAGTTCTTC.

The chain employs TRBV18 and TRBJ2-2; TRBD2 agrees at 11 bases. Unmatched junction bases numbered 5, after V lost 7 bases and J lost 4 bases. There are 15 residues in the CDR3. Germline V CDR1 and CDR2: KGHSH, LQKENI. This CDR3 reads CASLLAGASTGELFF. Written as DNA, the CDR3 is TGTGCCAGCTTACTAGCGGGAGCTAGCACCGGGGAGCTGTTTTTT.

The chain's CDR3 is CASGLAGTDTQYF. Here the CDR3 DNA reads TGTGCCTCCGGGCTAGCGGGCACAGATACGCAGTATTTT. The V gene is TRBV30, the J gene TRBJ2-3; 7 nucleotides match TRBD2. Looked up from germline, CDR1 is GTSNPN and CDR2 is SVGIG (reference sequence). There are 13 residues in the CDR3. V shed 7 bases, J shed 1 base, and the junction held 5 bases outside the gene matches.